The text below deals with one TCR beta chain. The antigen is undetermined. The CDR3 consists of 16 residues. The V segment lost 7 bases and the J segment 0 bases; nucleotides outside the gene matches: 9. Germline CDR1 GTSNPN, CDR2 SVGIG (reference sequence). Profiled with immunoSEQ multiplex PCR; TCRdb holds only in-frame clones, not every one. Among thousands of clones listed, approximately 78% were seen once. This sample was taken from a study of T cell repertoires in ileal Crohn's disease. Overall study: The MI sample came from the proximal margin of the surgical specimen. TCRB immunosequencing input was around 540 nanograms of biopsy DNA per sample.

Study findings and constraints: Compared with CD4 T cells, sorted CD8 cells carried more expanded clones.

Documented time point: proximal margin of the surgical specimen (macroscopically non-inflamed). The chain combines TRBV30 with TRBJ1-6; 7 nucleotides match TRBD1. Input material: ileal tissue. The receptor's source is an adult with Crohn's disease. CDR3 in DNA: TGTGCCTCCAAAAGGGACAGTAGCTCCTATAATTCACCCCTCCACTTT. It encodes CASKRDSSSYNSPLHF.